The 5 T cell receptor beta chains given below trace back to one sample, sequenced in a study of T cell responses to AZD1222 COVID-19 vaccine. Method: immunoSEQ multiplex PCR; TCRdb's copy keeps in-frame clones and lacks some. Among 150,000 to 200,000 clones, 90% to 95% were seen once, and the ten largest hold 3.6%. The sample in question was peripheral blood, obtained 28 days after the second dose of the MenACWY control vaccine. The receptor source for this set is an adult who received the MenACWY meningococcal vaccine as a control.

The V gene is TRBV19, the J gene TRBJ2-3, with a tentative D call TRBD2 (5 bases). Trimming removed 3 bases at V and 2 bases at J, with 12 bases between. Germline-derived CDR1 and CDR2 are LNHDA and SQIVND (reference sequence). The CDR3 has 15 residues. CDR3 protein: CASSMRAGPTDTQYF. The DNA of the CDR3 is TGTGCCAGTAGTATGAGGGCGGGCCCCACAGATACGCAGTATTTT.

The rearrangement uses TRBV3-1 (or the pseudogene TRBV3-2) and TRBJ2-3, with D possibly being TRBD2 (6 bases). Germline V gives CDR1 LGHDT, CDR2 YNNKEL (reference sequence). This CDR3 has 14 amino acids. V was trimmed by 3 bases and J by 0 bases, leaving 7 bases between them. The CDR3 DNA sequence: TGTGCCAGCAGCCAGACTAGAAGCACAGATACGCAGTATTTT. Translating gives CASSQTRSTDTQYF.

This clone was observed a single time. The chain uses TRBV29-1 and TRBJ1-1; D might be TRBD1 (6 bases). CDR3 length: 14 amino acids. Germline V gene sequence: CDR1 SQVTM, CDR2 ANQGSEA. V gave up 5 bases and J gave up 5 bases, with 18 bases separating them. CDR3 protein: CSVFKGGGGTEAFF. The CDR3 DNA is TGCAGCGTTTTCAAGGGAGGAGGGGGGACTGAAGCTTTCTTT.

J is TRBJ2-1 and V is TRBV6-5; perhaps TRBD2 as D (5 bases). Germline V gives CDR1 MNHEY, CDR2 SVGAGI. CDR3 length: 15 amino acids. V lost 6 bases, J lost 3 bases, and 15 bases lay in between. Here the CDR3 reads CASRGSSLVYNEQFF. As DNA, the CDR3 is TGTGCCAGCAGGGGATCTAGCCTGGTCTACAATGAGCAGTTCTTC.

The chain joins TRBV5-1 to TRBJ2-3; 10 bases are shared with TRBD1. Trimming at V came to 7 bases and at J to 3 bases, leaving 11 bases not matched to a gene. This CDR3 has 16 amino acids. Germline-derived CDR1 and CDR2 are SGHRS and YFSETQ. CDR3: CASSRTGTGVTDTQYF. The CDR3 DNA sequence: TGCGCCAGCTCTAGGACCGGGACAGGGGTTACAGATACGCAGTATTTT. The variable domain in full, with the rest retrieved from reference TRBV5-1 and TRBJ2-3, is KAGVTQTPRYLIKTRGQQVTLSCSPISGHRSVSWYQQTPGQGLQFLFEYFSETQRNKGNFPGRFSGRQFSNSRSEMNVSTLELGDSALYLCASSRTGTGVTDTQYFGPGTRLTVL.